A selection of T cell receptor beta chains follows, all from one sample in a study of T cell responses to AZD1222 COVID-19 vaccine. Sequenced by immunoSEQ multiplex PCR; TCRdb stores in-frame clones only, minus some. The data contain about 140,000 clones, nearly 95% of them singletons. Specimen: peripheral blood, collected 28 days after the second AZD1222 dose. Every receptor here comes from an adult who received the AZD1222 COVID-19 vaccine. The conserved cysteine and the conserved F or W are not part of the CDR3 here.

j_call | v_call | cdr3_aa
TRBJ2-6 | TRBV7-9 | ASSFNSPGANVLT
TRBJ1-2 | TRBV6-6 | ASSLDSYYGYT
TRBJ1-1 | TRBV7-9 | ASSWTLGAFPEAF
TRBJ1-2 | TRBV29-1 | SVVAGYT
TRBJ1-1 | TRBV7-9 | ASSHGQSGNTEAF
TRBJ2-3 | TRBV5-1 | ASRLGLHDTDTQY
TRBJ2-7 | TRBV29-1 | SGASSYEQY
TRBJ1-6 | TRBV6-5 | ASSYSIQGNSPLH
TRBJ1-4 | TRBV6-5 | ASSPGPQTNEKLF
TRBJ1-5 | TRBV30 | AWSLQEGQPQH
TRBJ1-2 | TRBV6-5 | ASSPRGGFYGYT
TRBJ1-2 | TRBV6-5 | ASSTEANYGYT
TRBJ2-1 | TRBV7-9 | ASSSGTRSRNEQF
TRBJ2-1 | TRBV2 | ASSDQGLALRNEQF
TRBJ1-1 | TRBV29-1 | SYWVGAEAF
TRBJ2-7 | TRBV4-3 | ASSQGTDNTYEQY
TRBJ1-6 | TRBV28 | ASSLFRNSPLH
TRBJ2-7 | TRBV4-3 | ASSQYQGSYEQY
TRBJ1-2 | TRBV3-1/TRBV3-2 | ASSQASGQGGGYT
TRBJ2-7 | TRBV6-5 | ASRVQGFTYEQY
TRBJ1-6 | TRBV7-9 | ASQLTGSPLH
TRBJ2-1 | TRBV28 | ASSPGTGTYNEQF
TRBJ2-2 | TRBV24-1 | ATSDEGGTGELF